A selection of T cell receptor beta chains follows, all from one sample in a study of cytomegalovirus exposure and HLA in healthy donors. Measured with immunoSEQ multiplex PCR; TCRdb has only the in-frame clones, and not every one. The profile shows roughly 98,000 clones, 70% to 80% of them singletons. The sequencing input was PBMCs. Source of these receptors: a female donor in good health and CMV-seronegative. Both conserved end residues are part of each CDR3. D genes are given only for firm matches. For some rows the clone size is stated as once, few or many, or as a class when expanded; others skip it.

j_gene | abundance | d_gene | v_gene | CDR3aa | CDR3nt
TRBJ2-5 | NA | TRBD2 | TRBV5-1 | CASSPGKVGGEQETQYF | TGCGCCAGCAGCCCCGGGAAGGTGGGGGGGGAACAAGAGACCCAGTACTTC
TRBJ2-2 | once | NA | TRBV18 | CASSPRQGMTGELFF | TGTGCCAGCTCGCCAAGGCAGGGGATGACCGGGGAGCTGTTTTTT
TRBJ2-1 | few | TRBD2 | TRBV27 | CASRVSGTSYNEQFF | TGTGCCAGCAGGGTAAGCGGGACTTCCTACAATGAGCAGTTCTTC
TRBJ1-2 | few | NA | TRBV7-2 | CASSFGTANYGYTF | TGTGCCAGCAGCTTTGGTACTGCTAACTATGGCTACACCTTC
TRBJ2-4 | NA | NA | TRBV7-9 | CASSLERQAGLKHIQYF | TGTGCCAGCAGCTTAGAGAGACAGGCAGGATTGAAGCACATTCAGTACTTC
TRBJ1-2 | NA | TRBD1 | TRBV5-1 | CASSLIQGAPDGYTF | TGCGCCAGCAGCTTGATACAGGGGGCGCCTGATGGCTACACCTTC
TRBJ1-2 | NA | TRBD1 | TRBV6-1 | CASRLNTGTVYGYTF | TGTGCCAGCAGACTCAACACCGGGACAGTCTATGGCTACACCTTC
TRBJ1-1 | few | NA | TRBV21-1 | CASSKGVRTRTAFF | TGTGCCAGCAGCAAAGGCGTTAGGACTCGGACGGCTTTCTTT
TRBJ2-4 | NA | NA | TRBV2 | CASRWEEGNIQYF | TGTGCCAGCAGGTGGGAAGAGGGAAACATTCAGTACTTC
TRBJ1-2 | once | TRBD1 | TRBV15 | CATSRVPRDSYGYTF | TGTGCCACCAGCAGAGTCCCCCGGGACAGCTATGGCTACACCTTC
TRBJ2-5 | NA | NA | TRBV2 | CASSESPSRGETQYF | TGTGCCAGCAGTGAATCCCCGTCCCGAGGAGAGACCCAGTACTTC
TRBJ1-5 | NA | TRBD1 | TRBV6-1 | CASSRDRNQPQHF | TGTGCCAGCAGTAGGGACAGGAATCAGCCCCAGCATTTT
TRBJ1-5 | NA | NA | TRBV4-1 | CASSQGTGGPPYSNQPQHF | TGCGCCAGCAGCCAAGGTACAGGAGGGCCCCCATATAGCAATCAGCCCCAGCATTTT
TRBJ2-5 | NA | NA | TRBV5-1 | CASSLRRRWETQYF | TGCGCCAGCAGCCTACGGAGAAGGTGGGAGACCCAGTACTTC
TRBJ2-1 | NA | NA | TRBV5-6 | CASSWPDWEEQFF | TGTGCCAGCAGCTGGCCTGACTGGGAGGAGCAGTTCTTC
TRBJ1-6 | NA | TRBD1 | TRBV5-4 | CASSRRQGNNSPLHF | TGTGCCAGCAGTCGTCGACAGGGCAATAATTCACCCCTCCACTTT
TRBJ2-7 | few | TRBD1 | TRBV6-5 | CASSPGTGLRWEQYF | TGTGCCAGCAGCCCCGGGACAGGCCTGCGGTGGGAGCAGTACTTC
TRBJ1-5 | NA | TRBD1 | TRBV28 | CASSLLGQGNQPQHF | TGTGCCAGCAGTTTACTGGGACAGGGAAATCAGCCCCAGCATTTT
TRBJ2-3 | NA | NA | TRBV19 | CASSIAQTVGTQYF | TGTGCCAGTAGTATAGCTCAGACAGTGGGTACGCAGTATTTT
TRBJ2-7 | NA | TRBD1 | TRBV6-5 | CASSPYGQGAYEQYF | TGTGCCAGCAGTCCCTACGGGCAGGGGGCCTACGAGCAGTACTTC
TRBJ1-2 | NA | TRBD1 | TRBV15 | CATSGGQNYGYTF | TGTGCCACCAGCGGGGGACAGAACTATGGCTACACCTTC
TRBJ2-1 | NA | NA | TRBV18 | CASSPIERASYNEQFF | TGTGCCAGCTCACCCATTGAGCGGGCCTCCTACAATGAGCAGTTCTTC
TRBJ2-6 | once | TRBD2 | TRBV30 | CAWGGGSGANVLTF | TGTGCCTGGGGCGGGGGCTCTGGGGCCAACGTCCTGACTTTC
TRBJ2-1 | NA | TRBD2 | TRBV5-4 | CASSLGLAGAGEQFF | TGTGCCAGCAGCTTGGGCCTAGCGGGAGCCGGTGAGCAGTTCTTC
TRBJ2-3 | once | TRBD2 | TRBV30 | CAWTGGNTDTQYF | TGTGCCTGGACGGGAGGGAACACAGATACGCAGTATTTT
TRBJ2-3 | NA | NA | TRBV6-6 | CASSPPTPTDTQYF | TGTGCCAGCAGTCCCCCGACTCCCACAGATACGCAGTATTTT
TRBJ2-2 | NA | TRBD1 | TRBV7-9 | CASSQAGQGTGELFF | TGTGCCAGCAGCCAAGCGGGACAGGGGACCGGGGAGCTGTTTTTT
TRBJ2-4 | once | NA | TRBV15 | CATSTQNIQYF | TGTGCCACCAGCACTCAAAACATTCAGTACTTC
TRBJ1-1 | NA | NA | TRBV6-6 | CASRSGGAEAFF | TGTGCCAGCAGATCCGGAGGGGCTGAAGCTTTCTTC
TRBJ1-4 | few | NA | TRBV29-1 | CSVVALGEKLFF | TGCAGCGTTGTTGCCCTAGGTGAAAAACTGTTTTTT
TRBJ2-3 | NA | TRBD2 | TRBV6-1 | CASSGRTSGRTDTQYF | TGTGCCAGCAGTGGTCGGACTAGCGGGAGAACAGATACGCAGTATTTT
TRBJ2-7 | NA | NA | TRBV28 | CASGLYGIYEQYF | TGTGCCAGCGGTTTGTACGGGATCTACGAGCAGTACTTC
TRBJ1-1 | NA | NA | TRBV11-2 | CASSSPRVGGEAFF | TGTGCCAGCAGCTCCCCCCGGGTCGGTGGTGAAGCTTTCTTT
TRBJ1-1 | NA | NA | TRBV25-1 | CASGEDTEAFF | TGTGCCAGTGGGGAGGACACTGAAGCTTTCTTT
TRBJ2-7 | few | NA | TRBV6-5 | CASSYSGSGAYEQYF | TGTGCCAGCAGTTACTCGGGATCAGGGGCCTACGAGCAGTACTTC
TRBJ1-2 | NA | TRBD1 | TRBV5-6 | CASSSGQVISNYGYTF | TGTGCCAGCAGCTCGGGACAGGTGATATCTAACTATGGCTACACCTTC
TRBJ1-4 | NA | TRBD1 | TRBV7-8 | CASSSRDRANEKLFF | TGTGCCAGCAGCTCCCGGGACAGGGCTAATGAAAAACTGTTTTTT
TRBJ2-7 | few | TRBD2 | TRBV7-8 | CASSLYGAGTSYSYEQYF | TGTGCCAGCAGCTTATATGGGGCTGGGACTAGCTATTCCTACGAGCAGTACTTC
TRBJ2-5 | few | NA | TRBV7-9 | CASKSTGPAETQYF | TGTGCCAGCAAATCAACAGGGCCCGCGGAGACCCAGTACTTC
TRBJ2-3 | NA | NA | TRBV6-5 | CASSLGGSDTQYF | TGTGCCAGCAGTTTGGGGGGATCAGATACGCAGTATTTT
TRBJ1-2 | NA | NA | TRBV6-5 | CASSYDDGIYGYTF | TGTGCCAGCAGTTACGACGACGGGATCTATGGCTACACCTTC
TRBJ2-7 | NA | TRBD2 | TRBV11-2 | CASSKEAGGYYEQYF | TGTGCCAGCAGCAAAGAAGCGGGAGGATACTACGAGCAGTACTTC